This entry describes one T cell receptor beta chain. Its antigen is not yet known. Within one base of it there is no much larger clone, and no base qualities were kept. The sample comes from a study of blood T cells in healthy people across ages (dated by TCRdb to the mid-2010s). The study in broad terms: In model experiments, roughly one uniquely barcoded TCR beta cDNA molecule per two T cells was captured by template switching. To track age-related changes in TCR beta repertoire diversity, the study relied on deep sequencing normalized with unique cDNA molecular identifiers. Donors were grouped into four age groups: young (average roughly 15 years), middle-aged (39), aged (approximately 58) and long-lived (about 89). To avoid experimental bias, donors of different ages were spread randomly across the sequencing lanes. The study analyzed two additional independent replicas of 1 million unique cDNA reads from the same blood draw for two donors, one aged 18 to 30 and one aged 80 or older. Beyond this particular receptor, the publication reports: Because the CMV infection status of the donors was unknown, age-related changes in expanded clonotypes may potentially have been confounded. As age increased, observed TCR beta diversity per million T cells dropped in a roughly linear way, and a significant reduction was already evident by age 40. Because profiling used bulk unsorted PBMCs, naive and antigen-experienced compartments could not be compared conclusively. Observed TCR beta diversity correlated strongly with the percentage of naive T cells measured by flow cytometry. The long-lived group showed more naive CD4+ T cells, fewer expanded clones and increased TCR diversity than the aged group, suggesting age selection. Estimates of total diversity based on one million sequenced T cells were regarded as lower bounds and as underestimates.

Spanning cysteine to phenylalanine, the CDR3 consists of 14 amino acids. Only CDR3 DNA is held: 42 bases, read in frame from base 1. CDR1 MNHEY and CDR2 SVGAGI are derived from the germline V gene. Clipping removes 5 bases from V and 5 bases from J, with 8 as the unmatched junction base count. Receptor libraries were prepared by 5' RACE. For sequencing, an Illumina HiSeq 2500 was employed. A second PCR of roughly 7 to 11 cycles was performed with a sample-barcoded 5' primer and a J-beta primer mix. A template-switch 5' adaptor carrying 12 random nucleotides introduced a unique molecular identifier onto each TCR beta cDNA molecule. At least 2.5 million CDR3-containing paired-end reads were obtained from each sample. First-strand cDNA synthesis was performed from all RNA using the Mint cDNA synthesis kit, with priming by a TRBC-specific oligonucleotide. All cDNA was treated with uracil-DNA glycosylase and then went through a first 18-cycle PCR with the universal primers M1SS and BC2_uni_R. Per the source publication's procedure: Normalization of each sample was performed by random selection of 1 million high-quality reads, each carrying a distinct molecular identifier. Reads with shared molecular identifiers were discarded instead of being binned into consensus sequences. MiTCR, with a Q25 quality threshold and the strictest error-elimination algorithm, was used for CDR3 identification, clonotype clustering and error correction. A nonparametric unseen species model with Euler transformation was used to estimate lower-bound total TCR beta diversity. The raw public data were reprocessed by TCRdb itself: fastp quality trimming at Q25, MiXCR clonotype calling, in-frame beta chains only. Entries are consolidated by CDR3 protein sequence, retaining the most common genes and DNA. TCRdb, not the authors, supplied the V and J calls. The sample table contains some 1.6 million distinct CDR3 sequences; only one count was recorded for 34% of them. The top ten clones comprise approximately 10% of the sample.

Systemically healthy Caucasian individuals from Russia, around 39 in total and aged about 6 to 90 years, were included as donors. Roughly 9 milliliters of peripheral blood were drawn from each donor into EDTA-treated Vacutainer tubes. PBMCs were isolated by Ficoll-Paque density-gradient centrifugation, with at least 6 million obtained per sample. Trizol reagent was used to extract total RNA from the PBMCs, yielding at least 5.5 micrograms per sample. For every donor, an aliquot of PBMCs went through flow cytometry to measure the percentages of naive CD45RAhigh/CD27high T cells. The clonotype comes from a woman in her thirties in good health. The sample was blood. Recombination linked TRBV6-5 to TRBJ1-2; TRBD1 matches 7 bases in the middle. The CDR3: CASSPFAQGYGYTF. The nucleotide sequence is TGTGCCAGCAGTCCTTTCGCACAGGGGTATGGCTACACCTTC.